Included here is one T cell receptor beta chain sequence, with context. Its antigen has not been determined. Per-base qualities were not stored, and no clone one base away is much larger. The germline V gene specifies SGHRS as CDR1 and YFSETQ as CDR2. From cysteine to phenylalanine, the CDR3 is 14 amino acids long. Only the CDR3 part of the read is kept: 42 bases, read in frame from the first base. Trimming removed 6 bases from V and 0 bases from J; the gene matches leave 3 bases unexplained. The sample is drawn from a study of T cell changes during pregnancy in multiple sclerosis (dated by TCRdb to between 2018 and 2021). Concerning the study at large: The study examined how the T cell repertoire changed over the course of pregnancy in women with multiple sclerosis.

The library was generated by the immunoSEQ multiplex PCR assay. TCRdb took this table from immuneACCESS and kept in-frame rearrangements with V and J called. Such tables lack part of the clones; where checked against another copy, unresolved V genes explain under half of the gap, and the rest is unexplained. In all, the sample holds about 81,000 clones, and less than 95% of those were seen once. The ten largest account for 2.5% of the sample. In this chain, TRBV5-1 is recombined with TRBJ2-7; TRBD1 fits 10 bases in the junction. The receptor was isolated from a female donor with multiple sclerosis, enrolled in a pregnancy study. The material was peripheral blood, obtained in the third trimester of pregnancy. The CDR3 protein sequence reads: CASKGTGASYEQYF. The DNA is TGCGCCAGCAAGGGGACAGGGGCCTCCTACGAGCAGTACTTC.